Here is one TCR beta chain with its context. No antigen is known for it. This sample was taken from a study of CD4 T cells in relation to SARS-CoV-2 and coronaviruses. On the study more broadly: Patient ages ranged from roughly 21 to 75, median 38.

CEF-cultured naive and memory CD4+ T cell DNA got survey-level sequencing. Data came from immunoSEQ multiplex PCR; TCRdb stores just in-frame clones and leaves some out. The sample contains some 46,000 clones, 82% of which appear only once. Cryopreserved PBMCs were CD4-enriched, then split into naive and memory cells. Sorted naive or memory CD4+ cells met CEF peptides for 10 days. Trimming pared 2 bases from V and 2 bases from J, leaving 13 bases between. In germline, CDR1 is SGHRS, CDR2 YFSETQ. This CDR3 is built from 15 residues. This TCR came from an adult with COVID-19. The sample was naive CD4+ T cells from PBMCs, cultured in vitro. Indicated subset: naive CD4+ T cells isolated by negative enrichment. The chain uses TRBV5-1 and TRBJ1-1, with D unresolved. The CDR3 bases are TGCGCCAGCAGCTTTGGACGCGCCCTAAACACTGAAGCTTTCTTT. It codes for CASSFGRALNTEAFF.